The subject of this entry is one T cell receptor (beta chain). This sample is part of a study of brain T cells in children with intractable seizures. The V end was cut by 5 bases, the J end by 4 bases, with 26 bases between. Per the germline V gene, CDR1 is SGHVS and CDR2 is FQNEAQ. This CDR3 contains 18 residues. Time point described: blood from clinic visit 5 months post-surgery; TSC patient then seizure free. Libraries were prepared by immunoSEQ multiplex PCR; TCRdb keeps only in-frame clonotypes and omits some of them. This sample yields approximately 330,000 clones, of which approximately 93% are seen a single time; 5.7% belongs to the top ten.

The sequence came from a boy younger than two with tuberous sclerosis and intractable seizures. The input for sequencing was peripheral blood, taken less than 6 months after surgery. The chain has TRBV7-8 and TRBJ1-2; tentative D call: TRBD1 (5 bases). CDR3 in amino acids: CASSTVQPWTTVVYGYTF. The CDR3 nucleotides read TGTGCCAGCAGCACAGTACAACCTTGGACAACGGTGGTCTATGGCTACACCTTC.